These T cell receptor beta chains were read from a single sample in a study of post-analysis software for immune sequencing data. TCRdb redid the calling of the PCR reads with MiXCR, one entry per CDR3 protein. Here the sample spans roughly 870,000 distinct CDR3 sequences, 53% being singletons. The material sequenced was blood. Receptors were obtained from a girl aged 10 to 17 with multiple sclerosis. Each CDR3 is given with its conserved first and last residue.

J	V	CDR3
NA	TRBV15	CATSRGLETQYF
TRBJ2-7	TRBV10-3	CAISESAQGAYEQYF
TRBJ2-1	TRBV9	CASSALAGGPGFEQFF
TRBJ1-1	TRBV5-1	CASSWAARMNTEAFF
TRBJ1-2	TRBV19	CASSSGQESSYGYTF
TRBJ1-2	TRBV7-9	CASSLWGSPYGYTF
TRBJ1-2	TRBV3-1	CASRQRTAYGYTF
TRBJ1-5	TRBV21-1	CASSPGPHRWGSNQPQHF
TRBJ2-1	TRBV6-2/TRBV6-3	CASRKGDSGQFF
TRBJ2-1	TRBV5-6	CASSYTSGGASYNEQFF
TRBJ2-5	TRBV5-1	CTSRGNPDQETQYF
TRBJ2-7	TRBV6-2/TRBV6-3	CASILSPGQTYEQYF
TRBJ2-7	TRBV5-1	CASSWAGHRDSAYEQYF
TRBJ2-6	TRBV7-9	CATITGANVLTF
TRBJ2-3	TRBV5-5	CASSLQASGRVLGSDTQYF
NA	TRBV3-1	CASSQAPGDEQYF
TRBJ1-5	TRBV18	CASSPENNQPQHF
TRBJ1-5	TRBV4-1	CASSQGPSSQPQHF
TRBJ2-1	TRBV9	CASSVAVNEQFF
TRBJ2-1	TRBV6-5	CASSYTTATSYNEQFF
TRBJ2-7	TRBV9	CASGDSDYEQYF
TRBJ2-1	TRBV3-1	CASSGDRSYNEQFF
TRBJ2-2	TRBV9	CASSAERGELFF
NA	TRBV5-1	CASSLPGTGNTYEQYF
TRBJ1-1	TRBV5-6	CASSVIRMNTEAFF
TRBJ2-5	TRBV10-2	CASSETGGKETQYF
TRBJ2-7	TRBV5-1	CASSSDRGDTYEQYF
TRBJ2-3	TRBV12-3/TRBV12-4	CASSPRLGTGTDTQYF
TRBJ1-4	TRBV10-3	CASGGRMDEKLFF
TRBJ1-2	TRBV29-1	CSFGEGYGYTF
TRBJ2-1	TRBV20-1	CSATRGHSYNEQFF
TRBJ2-7	TRBV29-1	CSVGRQGIYEQYF
TRBJ2-7	TRBV5-1	CASSPGGTAPYEQYF
TRBJ2-5	TRBV10-2	CASLRGRGETQYF
TRBJ1-6	TRBV10-3	CAISETRLDNSPLHF
TRBJ2-5	TRBV7-6	CASSPLLGTRRFQETQYF
TRBJ2-7	TRBV7-8	CASGTGSYEQYF
TRBJ2-5	TRBV29-1	CSVDLAGGETQYF
TRBJ1-2	TRBV5-1	CASSLGFSEANYGYTF
TRBJ1-5	TRBV12-3/TRBV12-4	CASSLRQGKDQPRHF
TRBJ2-5	TRBV5-1	CASSLEGAEETQYF
TRBJ2-1	TRBV20-1	CSAPNPGLAGNEQFF
TRBJ2-4	TRBV28	CASSPDARGKNIQYF
TRBJ1-1	TRBV29-1	CSVGGVNTEAFF
TRBJ2-3	TRBV5-1	CASSPPVQVGGADTQYF
TRBJ1-2	TRBV5-1	CASSLGDRSYGYTF
TRBJ1-2	TRBV13	CASSLWDRGPGYTF
TRBJ1-2	TRBV10-3	CAISETGMSYGYTF